This T cell receptor beta chain originates from a study of blood T cell repertoires in COVID-19. For the study at large: COVID-19 samples, acute and convalescent, were from the United States, Italy and Spain. In each case, the material was cDNA or gDNA derived from T cells, B-cell-depleted T cells, or PBMCs.

Authors' analysis steps: Using reference gene primer amplification, nucleated cell counts were estimated. Profiling relied on immunoSEQ multiplex PCR, and the TCRdb table lists in-frame clones only, not all of them. V, J and clone size reflect that table, while D and trimming were determined from the DNA. The sample has about 140,000 clones, 84% seen once. CDR3 length: 15 residues. Trimming took off 8 bases at V and 0 bases at J, with 17 bases between the two ends. Germline values: CDR1 SGHDN, CDR2 FVKESK. This TCR was sampled from a human donor in a cohort sampled during active COVID-19. The chain combines TRBV14 with TRBJ2-7; D is possibly TRBD2 (5 bases). The sequenced sample consisted of peripheral blood. CDR3 loop: CASSESGSTSYEQYF. The CDR3 region has the DNA TGTGCCAGCTCAGAAAGCGGTTCCACCTCCTACGAGCAGTACTTC.